These T cell receptor beta chains were read from a single sample in a study of CDR3 diversity in severe acne. MiXCR, run by TCRdb on the PCR reads, gives a single entry per CDR3 protein. Among about 84,000 distinct CDR3 sequences, around 49% were seen once, and the ten largest hold about 13%. The sequenced sample was blood. All receptors come from a male donor in good health, without acne. Both conserved end residues are part of each CDR3. A D gene is named only where the DNA matches it firmly. Where a row states a size, it is once, few, many or the class of an expanded clone; other rows omit it.

J	D	V	size	DNA	CDR3
TRBJ2-1	.	TRBV30	.	TGTGCCTGGAAACTGGGTTCTTACAATGAGCAGCTCTTC	CAWKLGSYNEQLF
TRBJ2-3	.	TRBV20-1	.	TGCAGTGCTAGGGGGCGGGGCCCCCGTGGAGGAGATACGCAGTATTTT	CSARGRGPRGGDTQYF
TRBJ1-5	.	TRBV13	many	TGTGCCAGCAGCTTGACATTGGGAGACAATCAGCCCCAGCATTTT	CASSLTLGDNQPQHF
TRBJ1-2	.	TRBV7-6	.	TGTGCCAGCAGCCCGGCTAGAGACTATGGCTACACCTTC	CASSPARDYGYTF
TRBJ2-5	TRBD1	TRBV7-9	.	TGTGCCAGCAGCCGTTCCGGACAGGGGAGTCAGCCCCAGTACTTC	CASSRSGQGSQPQYF
TRBJ2-7	TRBD2	TRBV6-1	.	TGTGCCAGCAGTGGAACTAGCGGGGCCTCCTACGAGCAGTACTTC	CASSGTSGASYEQYF
TRBJ2-7	.	TRBV9	.	TGTGCCAGCAGCCGGACAGAGGGCGAGCAGTACTTC	CASSRTEGEQYF
TRBJ2-7	TRBD1	TRBV2	.	TGTGCCAGCAGTGCAGCGACAGGGTCTTCCTACGAGCAGTACTTC	CASSAATGSSYEQYF
TRBJ2-1	TRBD2	TRBV4-1	.	TGCGCCAGCAGCCAAGATGATGGGGCGGGAGGCTCCGGTGAGCAGTTCTTC	CASSQDDGAGGSGEQFF
TRBJ2-1	.	TRBV7-9	.	TGTGCCAGCAGCGTTGAATACGACCCTAATATGATTGAGCAGTTCTTC	CASSVEYDPNMIEQFF
TRBJ2-2	.	TRBV3-1	many	TGTGCCAGCAGCCAAGGACTGAACACCGGGGAGCTGTTTTTT	CASSQGLNTGELFF
TRBJ2-1	TRBD2	TRBV20-1	medium-sized	TGCAGTGCTAGGCCGACTAGCGGGTTATACAATGAGCAGTTCTTC	CSARPTSGLYNEQFF
TRBJ2-5	.	TRBV24-1	few	TGTGCCACCAGTGACAGGGCCCAGGGGACCCAGTACTTC	CATSDRAQGTQYF
TRBJ2-7	TRBD1	TRBV29-1	few	TGCAGCGTCCGCGGGACAGGGGCCCGCTACGAGCAGTACTTC	CSVRGTGARYEQYF
TRBJ1-1	TRBD1	TRBV28	.	TGTGCCAGCAGCCCTGGGACAGCGAACACTGAAGCTCTCTTT	CASSPGTANTEALF
TRBJ1-1	.	TRBV25-1	few	TGTGCCAGCAGCCCTGGGTACAAGAACACTGAAGCTTTCTTT	CASSPGYKNTEAFF
TRBJ1-6	TRBD1	TRBV20-1	few	TGCAGTGCGGCGGGATCAGGGGGCTCCTATAATTCACCCCTCCACTTT	CSAAGSGGSYNSPLHF
TRBJ2-5	.	TRBV4-1	.	TGCGCCAGCAGCCAAGTTAGAGCCAGGCAAGAGACCCAGTACTTC	CASSQVRARQETQYF
TRBJ2-7	TRBD1	TRBV15	medium-sized	TGTGCCACCAGCAGAGATCTGGGGACAGCACGTTTGGGGCAGTACTTC	CATSRDLGTARLGQYF
TRBJ2-2	TRBD2	TRBV25-1	few	TGTGCCAGCGCGATAGCGGGAGGTCCCGGGGAGCTGTTTTTT	CASAIAGGPGELFF
TRBJ1-4	.	TRBV15	many	TGTGCCACCAGCGTAGGAACCGGTGAGGAAAAACTGTTTTTT	CATSVGTGEEKLFF
TRBJ2-5	.	TRBV7-9	.	TGTGCCAGCAGCTCGTTGTGGGGCCAAGAGACCCAGTACTTC	CASSSLWGQETQYF
TRBJ1-1	.	TRBV2	many	TGTGCCAGCAGTCGTGAGGACACTGAAGCTTTCTTT	CASSREDTEAFF
TRBJ2-1	TRBD2	TRBV9	many	TGTGCCAGCAGCGGACCGGGACTAGCATCGGGAAATGAGCAGTTCTTC	CASSGPGLASGNEQFF
TRBJ2-7	TRBD1	TRBV29-1	.	TGCAGCGTTGAGAAACAGGGGACAGCACGTTTGGGGCAGTACTTC	CSVEKQGTARLGQYF
TRBJ2-1	TRBD2	TRBV7-2	once	TGTGCCAGCAGCTGGGGTAGCGGGACTAGCAATGAGCAGTTCTTC	CASSWGSGTSNEQFF
TRBJ2-3	TRBD1	TRBV5-6	.	TGTGCCAGCAGCTCTAGGAGACAGGGAGGCACAGATACGCAGTATTTT	CASSSRRQGGTDTQYF
TRBJ1-2	.	TRBV6-5	many	TGTGCCAGCAGTTACTCGAGGGGACCGGGCTACACCTTC	CASSYSRGPGYTF
TRBJ2-1	.	TRBV20-1	medium-sized	TGCAGTGCTAGAGATCTAAGCGGACCATACAATGAGCAGTTCTTC	CSARDLSGPYNEQFF
TRBJ2-2	.	TRBV4-1	.	TGCGCCAGCAGTCGACTTTACACCGGGGAGCTGTTTTTT	CASSRLYTGELFF
TRBJ1-1	TRBD1	TRBV2	.	TGTGCCAGCAGTGCCAGTCCCGGGACAGGGCTAATTAGGCCTGAAGCTTTCTTT	CASSASPGTGLIRPEAFF
TRBJ2-3	.	TRBV27	many	TGTGCCAGCAGTTTAGGGTTTGATACGCAGTATTTT	CASSLGFDTQYF
TRBJ1-5	.	TRBV29-1	many	TGCAGCGTTATTGCGGGGAATCAGCCCCAGCATTTT	CSVIAGNQPQHF
TRBJ2-7	TRBD1	TRBV3-1	.	TGTGCCAGCAGCAGTGTCCGGGACAGGGCCTACGAGCAGTACTTC	CASSSVRDRAYEQYF
TRBJ2-3	.	TRBV18	many	TGTGCCAGCTCAAAGCTACAAACAGATACGCAGTATTTT	CASSKLQTDTQYF
TRBJ2-3	TRBD1	TRBV2	.	TGTGCCAGCTCCCGGGACAGGGGGCCCACAGATACGCAGTATTTT	CASSRDRGPTDTQYF
TRBJ1-6	.	TRBV6-5	.	TGTGCCAGCACCGCCGGGGGCGCGGGAGGGCCCCTCCACTTT	CASTAGGAGGPLHF
TRBJ1-5	.	TRBV5-5	few	TGTGCCAGCAGCTTGGGACGAAGGGGAGTTAACAATCAGCCCCAGCATTTT	CASSLGRRGVNNQPQHF
TRBJ1-2	TRBD1	TRBV7-9	.	TGTGCCAGCAGCTTCCCCGGGACAGGGGTTGGATATGGCTACACCTTC	CASSFPGTGVGYGYTF
TRBJ1-5	TRBD1	TRBV19	.	TGTGCCAGTAGCAGACAGGGGAAGAATCAGCCCCAGCATTTT	CASSRQGKNQPQHF
TRBJ1-1	.	TRBV7-9	.	TGTGCCAGCAGCCGTTCCGGACAGAACACTGAAGCTTTCTTT	CASSRSGQNTEAFF